Listed below are T cell receptor beta chains from one sample, sequenced in a study of cytomegalovirus exposure and HLA in healthy donors. Measured with immunoSEQ multiplex PCR; TCRdb has only the in-frame clones, and not every one. The sample includes 100,000 to 150,000 clones, roughly two thirds of them seen just once. Sequencing used PBMCs. The origin of the receptors is a man aged 30 to 39 in good health and CMV-seropositive. Both conserved end residues are part of each CDR3. A D gene is named only where the DNA matches it firmly. For some rows the clone size is stated as once, few or many, or as a class when expanded; others skip it.

d_call	v_call	j_call	clone_size	cdr3_nt	cdr3_aa
-	TRBV5-6	TRBJ2-7	-	TGTGCCAGCAGCTCATTTGCGAGACAACGACCAACCTACGAGCAGTACTTC	CASSSFARQRPTYEQYF
-	TRBV15	TRBJ1-2	-	TGTGCCACCAGCAGAGCAGGGGCCGGGTATGGCTACACCTTC	CATSRAGAGYGYTF
TRBD1	TRBV11-1	TRBJ1-1	-	TGTGCCAGCAGATTGGACAGGGCTGGTAGGAACACTGAAGCTTTCTTT	CASRLDRAGRNTEAFF
TRBD2	TRBV7-7	TRBJ2-2	-	TGTGCTAGCAGCCGCCAGACTAGCGGGAGTCTGGACGGGGAGCTGTTTTTT	CASSRQTSGSLDGELFF
TRBD1	TRBV6-6	TRBJ1-4	-	TGTGCCAGCAGTGTGGACAGGGCTGGAGAAAAACTGTTTTTT	CASSVDRAGEKLFF
-	TRBV6-5	TRBJ1-1	-	TGTGCCAGCAGTTACTCTAGGGACCCCCGGGAGAAATTCTTT	CASSYSRDPREKFF
-	TRBV5-6	TRBJ1-6	-	TGTGCCAGCAGCTTGGTGTCAGGGTATCATTCACCCCTCCACTTT	CASSLVSGYHSPLHF
-	TRBV7-3	TRBJ2-3	few	TGTGCCACCTCCCTCGGCGGATCTAGCACAGATACGCAGTATTTT	CATSLGGSSTDTQYF
TRBD2	TRBV7-9	TRBJ2-7	-	TGTGCCAGCAGCGGGACTAGCGGGAAGTTAGTAGGCGAGCAGTACTTC	CASSGTSGKLVGEQYF
-	TRBV7-2	TRBJ2-7	-	TGTGCCAGCAGCTACAGGTACGAGCAGTACTTC	CASSYRYEQYF
-	TRBV5-1	TRBJ1-1	once	TGCGCCAGCAGCTTGCGGGTGTTGGACACTGAAGCTTTCTTT	CASSLRVLDTEAFF
-	TRBV5-1	TRBJ2-5	-	TGCGCCAGCAGCTTGGGTACAGGGTGGGAGACCCAGTACTTC	CASSLGTGWETQYF
-	TRBV5-1	TRBJ2-1	-	TGCGCCAGCAGCTTGGTGGGACGGGAGACTGAGCAGTTCTTC	CASSLVGRETEQFF
-	TRBV5-1	TRBJ1-1	once	TGCGCCAGCACCGAGCAGGGCAGTGGAACTGAAGCTTTCTTT	CASTEQGSGTEAFF
TRBD2	TRBV11-2	TRBJ2-7	few	TGTGCCAGCAGCTTAAGTCACGGGAGGGCCGAGCAGTACTTC	CASSLSHGRAEQYF
-	TRBV6-1	TRBJ2-2	-	TGTGCCAGCAGCCGAATCCAGTGGCCCACCGGGGAGCTGTTTTTT	CASSRIQWPTGELFF
-	TRBV7-2	TRBJ2-6	-	TGTGCCAGCAGCAGAAGGACAGTTAACTCTGGGGCCAACGTCCTGACTTTC	CASSRRTVNSGANVLTF
TRBD1	TRBV9	TRBJ1-1	-	TGTGCCAGCAGCGTAACCCCAACAGGGGTGGGCACTGAAGCTTTCTTT	CASSVTPTGVGTEAFF
TRBD1	TRBV27	TRBJ1-2	-	TGTGCCAGCAGTTTCCGGGACAGGGGATTGGGCGGTGGAGGCTACACCTTC	CASSFRDRGLGGGGYTF
-	TRBV28	TRBJ1-1	-	TGTGCCAGCAGGTGGACAGCATGGAACACTGAAGCTTTCTTT	CASRWTAWNTEAFF
TRBD1	TRBV28	TRBJ1-5	-	TGTGCCAGCAGTACCGGGACAGGGGCCGGTCAGCCCCAGCATTTT	CASSTGTGAGQPQHF
TRBD2	TRBV10-1	TRBJ2-7	-	TGCGCCAGCAGTGAGACCAAGCATCTAGCGGGAGAGAGAGACGAGCAGTACTTC	CASSETKHLAGERDEQYF
TRBD1	TRBV2	TRBJ2-7	once	TGTGCCAGCAGCTACTCAGGGGGCGAGCAGTACTTC	CASSYSGGEQYF
-	TRBV5-1	TRBJ2-5	-	TGCGCCAGCAGCTTATCGGAGACCCAGTACTTC	CASSLSETQYF
-	TRBV7-2	TRBJ2-1	-	TGTGCCAGCAGCTTAGGTAGGGGGTACAATGAGCAGTTCTTC	CASSLGRGYNEQFF
TRBD1	TRBV19	TRBJ1-5	-	TGTGCCAGTAGTCCGCTAGGGACAGGGGGCAACCAGCCCCAGCATTTT	CASSPLGTGGNQPQHF
-	TRBV14	TRBJ2-3	-	TGTGCCAGCAGCCCCATAGGGGTCGGGAGAGCGGATACGCAGTATTTT	CASSPIGVGRADTQYF